These 16 T cell receptor beta chains share one sample of origin, sequenced in a study of technical replicates of blood from a few donors. Clones were read by immunoSEQ multiplex PCR, and TCRdb kept only the in-frame ones, dropping some. The repertoire holds tens of thousands of clones, just under 97% seen once, with approximately 0.21% in the top ten. The material sequenced was T cells isolated from PBMCs. All receptors derive from a human donor in good health.

The chain employs TRBV7-9 and TRBJ1-5; D remains unclear. The CDR3 loop spans 14 amino acids. Germline CDR1 and CDR2: SEHNR and FQNEAQ (reference sequence). The V end lost 6 bases, the J end lost 6 bases, and 15 bases lay between the germline ends. The CDR3 DNA follows: TGTGCCAGCAGTTATCAATCCCACGGTCAGCCCCAGCATTTT. It encodes CASSYQSHGQPQHF.

CDR3 DNA sequence: TGTGCCAGCAGCTTTACCAACCGGGATCAGCCCCAGCATTTT. This sequence encodes CASSFTNRDQPQHF. The chain uses TRBV11-2 and TRBJ1-5; no clear D gene. CDR1 and CDR2 from the germline V gene are SGHAT and FQNNGV. The CDR3 has 14 amino acids. V lost 3 bases and J 5 bases, leaving 11 bases between the germline ends. Full variable domain (outside the CDR3, taken from reference TRBV11-2 and TRBJ1-5): EAGVAQSPRYKIIEKRQSVAFWCNPISGHATLYWYQQILGQGPKLLIQFQNNGVVDDSQLPKDRFSAERLKGVDSTLKIQPAKLEDSAVYLCASSFTNRDQPQHFGDGTRLSIL.

The chain has TRBV19 and TRBJ2-5, with unresolved D. Germline V gene data show CDR1 as LNHDA and CDR2 as SQIVND (reference sequence). Trimming stripped 0 bases from V and 0 bases from J, with 5 bases between. The CDR3 length is 14 residues. The CDR3 bases are TGTGCCAGTAGTATAGACAGGTACCAAGAGACCCAGTACTTC. It specifies CASSIDRYQETQYF.

This sequence joins TRBV10-3 and TRBJ1-6; D is possibly TRBD1 (5 bases). Germline CDR1 and CDR2: ENHRY and SYGVKD. The CDR3 is made up of 12 amino acids. V was trimmed by 6 bases and J by 6 bases, leaving 6 bases between them. Here the CDR3 DNA reads TGTGCCATCAGGGACACTAATTCACCCCTCCACTTT. Its protein product is CAIRDTNSPLHF.

The chain carries TRBV28 and TRBJ2-7; no clear D. Trimming removed 8 bases at V and 3 bases at J, with 11 bases between. Germline V gives CDR1 MDHEN, CDR2 SYDVKM. CDR3 length: 12 amino acids. CDR3 in DNA: TGTGCCAGCTCGCGGAGACTCTACGAGCAGTACTTC. This translates into CASSRRLYEQYF.

The rearrangement joins TRBV9 to TRBJ1-5, with D tentatively TRBD1 (6 bases). CDR1 is SGDLS, CDR2 YYNGEE, per germline. This CDR3 comprises 14 residues. Trimming stripped 2 bases from V and 9 bases from J, with 15 bases between. The CDR3 is CASSVGTGTGPQHF. In nucleotides, the CDR3 is TGTGCCAGCAGCGTCGGAACAGGGACGGGGCCCCAGCATTTT.

The table lists this clone with a count of one. In DNA, the CDR3 is TGTGCCAGCAGTTACTCGAGGCAGCTCTTAAACACTGAAGCTTTCTTT. Its protein product is CASSYSRQLLNTEAFF. The gene calls are TRBV6-5 and TRBJ1-1; D unresolved. Germline V gives CDR1 MNHEY, CDR2 SVGAGI. Trimming took 0 bases from V and 2 from J, leaving 13 bases between them. The CDR3 is 16 amino acids.

This chain links TRBV28 with TRBJ2-7; D possibly corresponds to TRBD2 (7 bases). The CDR3 runs 14 residues. The germline gives CDR1 MDHEN, CDR2 SYDVKM. Trimming took off 3 bases at V and 3 bases at J, with 12 bases between the two ends. CDR3 in amino acids: CASSFVRGGYEQYF. The DNA of the CDR3 is TGTGCCAGCAGTTTTGTTAGGGGGGGCTACGAGCAGTACTTC.

The rearrangement links TRBV6-1 to TRBJ1-2; a weak D match, TRBD1 (5 bases). Trimming took off 0 bases at V and 4 bases at J, with 18 bases between the two ends. The CDR3 loop spans 17 amino acids. Per germline, CDR1 MNHNS and CDR2 SASEGT. The CDR3 DNA follows: TGTGCCAGCAGTGAAGCGGGAGGGGACCACGTCCGCTATGGCTACACCTTC. This sequence encodes CASSEAGGDHVRYGYTF.

The rearrangement joins TRBV7-9 to TRBJ1-2, with 8 bases matching TRBD1. Germline loops: CDR1 SEHNR, CDR2 FQNEAQ (reference sequence). J was trimmed by 5 bases and V by 5 bases; bases with no gene match: 10. The CDR3 sequence is 15 residues long. The CDR3: CASSAGQGLLYGYTF. The CDR3, as DNA: TGTGCCAGCAGCGCCGGACAGGGCTTACTATATGGCTACACCTTC. Drawing the rest from reference TRBV7-9 and TRBJ1-2, the complete variable domain is DTGVSQNPRHKITKRGQNVTFRCDPISEHNRLYWYRQTLGQGPEFLTYFQNEAQLEKSRLLSDRFSAERPKGSFSTLEIQRTEQGDSAMYLCASSAGQGLLYGYTFGSGTRLTVV.

The rearrangement joins TRBV4-1 to TRBJ2-7; 15 nucleotides align to TRBD2. V dropped 1 base and J dropped 4; count of bases not matched to a gene: 2. This CDR3 is 16 amino acids long. Germline V gene sequence: CDR1 MGHRA, CDR2 YSYEKL. CDR3 in DNA: TGCGCCAGCAGCCAAGGGACTAGCGGGGGGGCGTACGAGCAGTACTTC. Protein: CASSQGTSGGAYEQYF.

V and J are TRBV5-1 and TRBJ2-4, with 9 nucleotides matching TRBD1. With V trimmed by 3 bases and J by 5 bases, 6 bases remained unmatched. The germline CDR1 and CDR2 sequences are SGHRS and YFSETQ. The CDR3 extends over 15 amino acids. The CDR3 loop reads CASSSYRGPENIQYF. The CDR3 nucleotides read TGCGCCAGCAGCTCATACAGGGGGCCTGAAAACATTCAGTACTTC.

The rearrangement joins TRBV7-2 to TRBJ2-5; D remains ambiguous. Per germline, CDR1 SGHTA and CDR2 FQGNSA. This CDR3 spans 13 amino acids. The ends were cut back, 1 base at V and 7 bases at J, with 10 bases in the middle. The CDR3: CASSLVTSGTQYF. DNA of the CDR3: TGTGCCAGCAGCTTAGTAACTTCGGGGACCCAGTACTTC.

The chain is built from TRBV6-1 and TRBJ2-4, with 7 positions matching TRBD2. Germline V CDR1 and CDR2: MNHNS, SASEGT. The J segment lost 1 base and the V segment lost 2 bases, leaving 8 bases of the junction unmatched. The CDR3 is 17 residues long. CDR3 in DNA: TGTGCCAGCAGTGAATCAGGACTAGTCTTGGCCAAAAACATTCAGTACTTC. The encoded protein is CASSESGLVLAKNIQYF.

This clone came up once. The chain uses TRBV6-4 and TRBJ2-3; 8 bases match TRBD2. The CDR3 is made up of 14 amino acids. Germline CDR1 is MRHNA and CDR2 is SNTAGT. V shed 4 bases and J 0 bases; nucleotides not matched to a gene: 0. CDR3 bases: TGTGCCAGCAGTGCTAGCGGGAGCACAGATACGCAGTATTTT. The encoded protein is CASSASGSTDTQYF.

The rearrangement links TRBV6-6 to TRBJ1-5; D may be TRBD1 (5 bases). There are 16 residues in the CDR3. The germline V and J ends were trimmed by 2 bases and 2 bases, with 13 bases remaining between them. Per germline, CDR1 MNHNY and CDR2 SVGAGI (reference sequence). In DNA, the CDR3 is TGTGCCAGCAGTTACCGCCTCGTACAGGGCAATCAGCCCCAGCATTTT. Its protein is CASSYRLVQGNQPQHF.